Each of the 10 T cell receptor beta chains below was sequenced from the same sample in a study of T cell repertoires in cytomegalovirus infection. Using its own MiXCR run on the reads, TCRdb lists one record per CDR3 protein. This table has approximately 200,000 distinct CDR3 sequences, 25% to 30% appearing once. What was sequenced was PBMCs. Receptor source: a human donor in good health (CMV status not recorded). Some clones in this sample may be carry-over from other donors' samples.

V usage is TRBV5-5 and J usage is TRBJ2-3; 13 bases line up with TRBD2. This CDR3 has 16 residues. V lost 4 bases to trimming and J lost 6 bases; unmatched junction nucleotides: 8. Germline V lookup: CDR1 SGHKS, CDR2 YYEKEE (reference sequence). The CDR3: CASSPGTSGVGDTQYF. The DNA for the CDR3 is TGTGCCAGCAGCCCCGGGACTAGCGGGGTTGGTGATACGCAGTATTTT. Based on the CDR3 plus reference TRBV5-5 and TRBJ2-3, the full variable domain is DAGVTQSPTHLIKTRGQQVTLRCSPISGHKSVSWYQQVLGQGPQFIFQYYEKEERGRGNFPDRFSARQFPNYSSELNVNALLLGDSALYLCASSPGTSGVGDTQYFGPGTRLTVL.

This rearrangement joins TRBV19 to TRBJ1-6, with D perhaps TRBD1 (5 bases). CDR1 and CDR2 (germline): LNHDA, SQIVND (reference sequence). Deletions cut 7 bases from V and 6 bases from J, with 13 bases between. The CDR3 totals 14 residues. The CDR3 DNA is TGTGCCAGTACGGAGGGACTTTTTAATTCACCCCTCCACTTT. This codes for CASTEGLFNSPLHF.

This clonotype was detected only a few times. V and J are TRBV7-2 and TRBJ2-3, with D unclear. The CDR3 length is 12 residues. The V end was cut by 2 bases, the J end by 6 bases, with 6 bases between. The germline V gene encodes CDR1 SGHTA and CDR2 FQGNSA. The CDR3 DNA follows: TGTGCCAGCAGCTTAAGTCAGGATACGCAGTATTTT. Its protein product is CASSLSQDTQYF.

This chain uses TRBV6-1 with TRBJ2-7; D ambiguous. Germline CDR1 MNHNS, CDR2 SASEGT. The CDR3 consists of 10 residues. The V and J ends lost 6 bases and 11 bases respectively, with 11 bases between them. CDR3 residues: CASSWDEKYF. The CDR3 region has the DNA TGTGCCAGCAGCTGGGATGAGAAGTACTTC.

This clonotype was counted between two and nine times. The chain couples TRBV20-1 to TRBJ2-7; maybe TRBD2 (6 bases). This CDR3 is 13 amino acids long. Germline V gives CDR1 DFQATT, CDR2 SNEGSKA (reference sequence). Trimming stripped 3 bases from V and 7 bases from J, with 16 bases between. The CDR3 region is CSARRRGPGEQYF. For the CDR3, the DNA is TGCAGTGCTAGGAGGCGGGGACCTGGGGAGCAGTACTTC.

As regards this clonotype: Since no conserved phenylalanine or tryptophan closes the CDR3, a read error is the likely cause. CDR3 DNA sequence: TGTGCCAGCAGCCCCGGGACTAGCGGCGGAAATGAGCAGTTCCTC. Protein sequence: CASSPGTSGGNEQFL. The chain has TRBV7-3 and TRBJ2-1, with 11 bases identical to TRBD2. The CDR3 runs to 15 residues. Germline V CDR1 and CDR2: SGHTA, FQGTGA. V gave up 5 bases and J gave up 7 bases; unmatched junction bases: 7.

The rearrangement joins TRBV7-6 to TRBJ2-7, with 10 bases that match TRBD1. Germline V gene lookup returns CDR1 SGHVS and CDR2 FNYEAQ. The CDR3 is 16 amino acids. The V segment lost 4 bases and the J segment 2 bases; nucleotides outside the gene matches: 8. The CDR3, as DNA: TGTGCCAGCAGCTCCGCCGACAGGGGGCTCCCCTACGAGCAGTACTTC. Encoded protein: CASSSADRGLPYEQYF. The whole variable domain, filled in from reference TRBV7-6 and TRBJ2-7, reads GAGVSQSPRYKVTKRGQDVALRCDPISGHVSLYWYRQALGQGPEFLTYFNYEAQQDKSGLPNDRFSAERPEGSISTLTIQRTEQRDSAMYRCASSSADRGLPYEQYFGPGTRLTVT.

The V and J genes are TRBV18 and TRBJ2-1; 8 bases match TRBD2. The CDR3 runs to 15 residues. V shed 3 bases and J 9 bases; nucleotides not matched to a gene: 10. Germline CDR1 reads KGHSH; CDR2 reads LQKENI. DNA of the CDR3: TGTGCCAGCTCACCCCCGGCGGGGGGCTTTACTGAGCAGTTCTTC. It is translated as CASSPPAGGFTEQFF. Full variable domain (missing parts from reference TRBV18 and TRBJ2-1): NAGVMQNPRHLVRRRGQEARLRCSPMKGHSHVYWYRQLPEEGLKFMVYLQKENIIDESGMPKERFSAEFPKEGPSILRIQQVVRGDSAAYFCASSPPAGGFTEQFFGPGTRLTVL.

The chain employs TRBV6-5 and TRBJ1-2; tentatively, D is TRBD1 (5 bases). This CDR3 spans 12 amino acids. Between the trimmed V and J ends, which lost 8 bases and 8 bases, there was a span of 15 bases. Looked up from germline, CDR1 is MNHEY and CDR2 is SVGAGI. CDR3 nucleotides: TGTGCCAGCCGGTTCGGGGCGGGGGGCTACACCTTC. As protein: CASRFGAGGYTF.

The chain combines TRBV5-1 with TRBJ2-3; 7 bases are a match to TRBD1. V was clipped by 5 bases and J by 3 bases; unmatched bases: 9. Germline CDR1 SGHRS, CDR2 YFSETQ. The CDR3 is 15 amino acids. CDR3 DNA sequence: TGCGCCAGCAGTCTTGTCCCGGGACAGACAGATACGCAGTATTTT. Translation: CASSLVPGQTDTQYF.